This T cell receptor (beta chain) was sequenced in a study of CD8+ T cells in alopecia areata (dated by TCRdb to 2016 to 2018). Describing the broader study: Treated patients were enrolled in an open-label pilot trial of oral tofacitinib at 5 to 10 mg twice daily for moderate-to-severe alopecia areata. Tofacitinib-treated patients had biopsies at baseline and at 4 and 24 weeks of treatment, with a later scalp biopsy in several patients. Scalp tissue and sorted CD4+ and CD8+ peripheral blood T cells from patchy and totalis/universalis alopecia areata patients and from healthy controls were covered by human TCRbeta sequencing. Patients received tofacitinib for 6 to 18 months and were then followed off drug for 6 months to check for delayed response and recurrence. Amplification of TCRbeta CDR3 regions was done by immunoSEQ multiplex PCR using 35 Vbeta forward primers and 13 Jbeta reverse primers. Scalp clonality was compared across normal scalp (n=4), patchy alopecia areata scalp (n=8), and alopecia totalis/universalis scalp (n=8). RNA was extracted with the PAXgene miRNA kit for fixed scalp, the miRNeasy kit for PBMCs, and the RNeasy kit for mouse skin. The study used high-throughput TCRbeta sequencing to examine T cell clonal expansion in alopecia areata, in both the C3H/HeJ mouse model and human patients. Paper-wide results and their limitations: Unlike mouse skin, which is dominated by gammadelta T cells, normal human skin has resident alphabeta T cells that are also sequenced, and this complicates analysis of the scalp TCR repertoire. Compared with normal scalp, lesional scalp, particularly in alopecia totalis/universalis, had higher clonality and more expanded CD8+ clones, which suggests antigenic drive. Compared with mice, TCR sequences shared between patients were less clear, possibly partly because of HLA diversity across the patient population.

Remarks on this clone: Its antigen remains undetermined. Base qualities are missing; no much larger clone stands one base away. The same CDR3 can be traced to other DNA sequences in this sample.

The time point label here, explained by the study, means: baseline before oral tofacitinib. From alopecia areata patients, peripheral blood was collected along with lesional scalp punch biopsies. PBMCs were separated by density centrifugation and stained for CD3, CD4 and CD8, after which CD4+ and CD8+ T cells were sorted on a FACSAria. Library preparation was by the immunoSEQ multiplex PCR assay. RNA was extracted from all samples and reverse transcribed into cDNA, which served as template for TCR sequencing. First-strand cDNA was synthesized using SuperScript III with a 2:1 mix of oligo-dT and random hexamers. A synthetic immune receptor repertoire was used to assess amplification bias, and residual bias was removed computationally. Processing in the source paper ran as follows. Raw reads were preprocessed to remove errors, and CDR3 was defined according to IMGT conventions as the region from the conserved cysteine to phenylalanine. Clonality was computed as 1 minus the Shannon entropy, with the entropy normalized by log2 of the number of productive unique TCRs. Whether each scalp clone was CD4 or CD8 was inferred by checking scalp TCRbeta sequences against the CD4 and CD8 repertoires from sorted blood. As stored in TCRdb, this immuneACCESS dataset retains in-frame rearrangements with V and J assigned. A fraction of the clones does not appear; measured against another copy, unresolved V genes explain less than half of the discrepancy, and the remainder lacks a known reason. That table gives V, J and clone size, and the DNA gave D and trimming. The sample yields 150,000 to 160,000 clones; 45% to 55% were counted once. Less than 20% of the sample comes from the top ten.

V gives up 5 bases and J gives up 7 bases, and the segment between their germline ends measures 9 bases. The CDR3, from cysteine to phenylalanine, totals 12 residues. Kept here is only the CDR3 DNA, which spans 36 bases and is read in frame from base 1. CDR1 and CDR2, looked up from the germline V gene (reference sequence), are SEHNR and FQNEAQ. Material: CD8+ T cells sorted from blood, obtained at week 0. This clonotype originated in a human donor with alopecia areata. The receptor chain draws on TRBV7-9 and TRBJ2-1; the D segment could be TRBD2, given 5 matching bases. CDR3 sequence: CASSLGDNEQFF. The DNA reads TGTGCCAGCAGCCTGGGAGATAATGAGCAGTTCTTC.